The 14 T cell receptor beta chains in this list originate from one sample, sequenced in a study of OX40 agonist ivuxolimab in advanced cancers. Library prep was done by the immunoSEQ multiplex PCR assay. Drawn from immuneACCESS, this table holds only the in-frame rearrangements with V and J called that TCRdb kept. Clones are partly lost; checked studies trace under half to an unresolved V gene and leave the rest unexplained. A total of over 45,000 clones appear in this sample, around 89% of them only once. Approximately 1.4% of the sample is taken by the ten largest. Specimen: CD4+ or CD8+ T cells sorted from blood, collected in a trial of the OX40 agonist ivuxolimab. All receptors come from an adult with an advanced solid tumor such as melanoma, head and neck, liver or kidney cancer.

The chain is built from TRBV5-8 and TRBJ1-2; D not certain. CDR1 is SGHTS and CDR2 is YDEGEE in the germline V gene. The length of the CDR3 is 14 residues. The V end lost 5 bases, the J end lost 7 bases, and 18 bases lay between the germline ends. CDR3 DNA sequence: TGTGCCAGCAGTACGGGCCGGGCAAATAGTGGCTACACCTTC. It specifies CASSTGRANSGYTF.

Concerning this clone: A read error may produce the germline difference seen at one junction end. This CDR3 reads CASSPGQPHTGELFF. The CDR3 coding sequence is TGTGCTAGCAGCCCGGGACAACCTCACACCGGGGAGCTGTTTTTT. The chain combines TRBV7-7 with TRBJ2-2; D is perhaps TRBD1 (6 bases). The germline CDR1 and CDR2 sequences are SSHAT and FNYEAQ (reference sequence). The CDR3 extends over 15 amino acids.

The V gene is TRBV15, the J gene TRBJ1-3; D is uncertain. The CDR3 spans 15 residues. Trimming took 0 bases from V and 1 from J, leaving 7 bases between them. Germline lookup yields CDR1 LNHNV and CDR2 YYDKDF (reference sequence). CDR3 protein: CATSRDVGSGNTIYF. The CDR3 DNA reads TGTGCCACCAGCAGAGATGTGGGATCTGGAAACACCATATATTTT. Variable domain in full (rest from reference TRBV15 and TRBJ1-3): DAMVIQNPRYQVTQFGKPVTLSCSQTLNHNVMYWYQQKSSQAPKLLFHYYDKDFNNEADTPDNFQSRRPNTSFCFLDIRSPGLGDTAMYLCATSRDVGSGNTIYFGEGSWLTVV.

The chain recombines TRBV20-1 with TRBJ2-7; no clear D. CDR3 length equals 11 residues. Trimming pared 0 bases from V and 3 bases from J, leaving 3 bases between. Germline values: CDR1 DFQATT, CDR2 SNEGSKA (reference sequence). CDR3 bases: TGCAGTGCTAGAGAGGACTACGAGCAGTACTTC. It yields the protein CSAREDYEQYF.

The V gene is TRBV28, the J gene TRBJ2-3; the D is unclear. V was trimmed by 2 bases and J by 4 bases, leaving 4 bases between them. The germline gives CDR1 MDHEN, CDR2 SYDVKM. CDR3 length: 12 residues. The CDR3 coding sequence is TGTGCCAGCAGTTTAACAGCAGATACGCAGTATTTT. This encodes CASSLTADTQYF. Drawing the rest from reference TRBV28 and TRBJ2-3, the complete variable domain is DVKVTQSSRYLVKRTGEKVFLECVQDMDHENMFWYRQDPGLGLRLIYFSYDVKMKEKGDIPEGYSVSREKKERFSLILESASTNQTSMYLCASSLTADTQYFGPGTRLTVL.

The V call is TRBV6-1, the J call TRBJ2-2; D may be TRBD2 (5 bases). This CDR3 has 14 amino acids. Germline V lookup: CDR1 MNHNS, CDR2 SASEGT. The V and J ends lost 7 bases and 0 bases respectively, with 9 bases between them. The DNA for the CDR3 is TGTGCCAGCACCCCGGGGACGAACACCGGGGAGCTGTTTTTT. Encoded protein: CASTPGTNTGELFF.

This chain joins TRBV30 and TRBJ1-1; TRBD1 might be the D (6 bases). Germline V gives CDR1 GTSNPN, CDR2 SVGIG (reference sequence). The CDR3 covers 12 residues. Trimming pared 2 bases from V and 11 bases from J, leaving 15 bases between. This CDR3 reads CAWSQRQEWAFF. In DNA, the CDR3 is TGTGCCTGGAGTCAGAGACAGGAATGGGCTTTCTTT.

The chain uses TRBV5-1 and TRBJ1-4; 7 positions match TRBD1. This CDR3 is 14 amino acids long. CDR1 SGHRS and CDR2 YFSETQ come from the germline V gene. Losses at the gene ends were 4 bases for V and 6 bases for J; bases not matched to a gene: 6. The CDR3 region is CASSAGQAHEKLFF. For the CDR3, the DNA is TGCGCCAGCAGCGCCGGACAGGCCCATGAAAAACTGTTTTTT.

The chain is built from TRBV6-1 and TRBJ2-3, with 9 nucleotides matching TRBD1. V shed 6 bases, J shed 4 bases, and the junction held 8 bases outside the gene matches. There are 15 residues in the CDR3. Germline V gives CDR1 MNHNS, CDR2 SASEGT. The CDR3 here is CASRKQGAQADTQYF. The CDR3, as DNA: TGTGCCAGCAGAAAACAGGGGGCGCAGGCAGATACGCAGTATTTT.

This clone appeared a few times. The chain joins TRBV7-6 to TRBJ2-1; the D gene is possibly TRBD2 (5 bases). This CDR3 comprises 13 residues. V lost 0 bases, J lost 10 bases, and 10 bases lay in between. Germline V CDR1 and CDR2: SGHVS, FNYEAQ. This chain's CDR3 is CASSLAQSGEQFF. CDR3 nucleotides: TGTGCCAGCAGCTTAGCCCAGAGCGGCGAGCAGTTCTTC.

This chain joins TRBV6-1 and TRBJ1-2; maybe TRBD1 (6 bases). Per germline, CDR1 MNHNS and CDR2 SASEGT. This CDR3 has 13 amino acids. The ends were cut back, 6 bases at V and 2 bases at J, with 10 bases in the middle. The CDR3 DNA reads as TGTGCCAGCAGAAATACAGGGAACTATGGCTACACCTTC. This sequence encodes CASRNTGNYGYTF.

The chain links TRBV27 to TRBJ2-5; D gene uncertain. Between the trimmed V and J ends, which lost 0 bases and 5 bases, there was a span of 13 bases. CDR1 and CDR2 from the germline V gene are MNHEY and SMNVEV (reference sequence). The CDR3 spans 15 residues. CDR3 amino acids: CASSLSVQVRETQYF. DNA for the CDR3: TGTGCCAGCAGTTTATCTGTCCAGGTTAGGGAGACCCAGTACTTC.

The rearrangement links TRBV25-1 to TRBJ1-1; D gene ambiguous. The CDR3 loop spans 14 amino acids. The germline V gene encodes CDR1 MGHDK and CDR2 SYGVNS. The germline V and J ends were trimmed by 6 bases and 9 bases, with 20 bases remaining between them. CDR3 DNA: TGTGCCAGCAGCCAGAATCTGGGTCCCGGCCAAGCTTTCTTT. Amino acid sequence: CASSQNLGPGQAFF. The variable domain in full, completed from reference TRBV25-1 and TRBJ1-1, reads EADIYQTPRYLVIGTGKKITLECSQTMGHDKMYWYQQDPGMELHLIHYSYGVNSTEKGDLSSESTVSRIRTEHFPLTLESARPSHTSQYLCASSQNLGPGQAFFGQGTRLTVV.

V and J are TRBV9 and TRBJ1-1; D remains ambiguous. Germline CDR1 and CDR2: SGDLS and YYNGEE. CDR3 size: 15 residues. Trimming left V 0 bases short and J 4 bases short, with 13 bases between. The CDR3 protein is CASSVGRSSGTEAFF. For the CDR3, the DNA is TGTGCCAGCAGCGTAGGTCGGTCCTCGGGCACTGAAGCTTTCTTT.